These 32 T cell receptor beta chains were all obtained from the same sample, sequenced in a study of regulatory and conventional T cells in RAG deficiency. TCRdb's table, derived via immunoSEQ multiplex PCR, lists solely in-frame clones and lacks some. Of around 20,000 clones in the sample, nearly 96% were seen once. Conventional CD4+ T cells were sorted from blood as CD25-low CD127-high cells. The same sample was also studied in work on regulatory T cells. That paper notes: The primer mix had 52 TRBV and 13 TRBJ primers.

Sequencing input: CD25- CD4+ T cells sorted from blood. These receptors originate from a human donor in good health.

This rearrangement joins TRBV18 to TRBJ2-1; tentative D call: TRBD2 (5 bases). This CDR3 is built from 14 residues. Trimming left V 0 bases short and J 4 bases short, with 7 bases between. The germline CDR1 and CDR2 sequences are KGHSH and LQKENI. CDR3 DNA: TGTGCCAGCTCACCACCCACTAGTTACAATGAGCAGTTCTTC. Amino acid sequence: CASSPPTSYNEQFF.

This clone occurred once. The CDR3 DNA is TGTGCCAGCAGTGACCCCGCGGGAGAGTCTTTTAGCAATCAGCCCCAGCATTTT. Amino acid sequence: CASSDPAGESFSNQPQHF. This rearrangement joins TRBV6-1 to TRBJ1-5; D remains unclear. Trimming cost V 3 bases and J 0 bases, with 18 bases left between them. The germline V gene has CDR1 MNHNS and CDR2 SASEGT. CDR3 length: 18 amino acids.

This chain links TRBV7-9 with TRBJ2-7; a possible D gene is TRBD1 (6 bases). The CDR3 has 17 amino acids. Per the germline V gene, CDR1 is SEHNR and CDR2 is FQNEAQ (reference sequence). Trimming stripped 1 base from V and 6 bases from J, with 22 bases between. The CDR3 region has the DNA TGTGCCAGCAGCTTAGTGGGGAGCTGGGGGCCTTCCGGCGAGCAGTACTTC. Translating gives CASSLVGSWGPSGEQYF. The whole variable domain, filled in from reference TRBV7-9 and TRBJ2-7, reads DTGVSQNPRHKITKRGQNVTFRCDPISEHNRLYWYRQTLGQGPEFLTYFQNEAQLEKSRLLSDRFSAERPKGSFSTLEIQRTEQGDSAMYLCASSLVGSWGPSGEQYFGPGTRLTVT.

J is TRBJ2-7 and V is TRBV4-1, with D maybe TRBD2 (6 bases). This CDR3 is 20 amino acids long. CDR1 is MGHRA, CDR2 YSYEKL, per germline. V lost 0 bases and J lost 4, with 28 bases in between. Here the CDR3 DNA reads TGCGCCAGCAGCCAAGAGGCCGGACGGGACTTGACACTTCGCTCGTACGAGCAGTACTTC. Translated: CASSQEAGRDLTLRSYEQYF.

The CDR3 DNA reads TGTGCCAGCAGCCGCGGTTCACAAGAGACCCAGTACTTC. This codes for CASSRGSQETQYF. The chain carries TRBV7-3 and TRBJ2-5; no clear D. The germline gives CDR1 SGHTA, CDR2 FQGTGA. The CDR3 runs to 13 residues. V was clipped by 5 bases and J by 2 bases, with 9 bases between them. The full variable domain, with the rest looked up from reference TRBV7-3 and TRBJ2-5, is GAGVSQTPSNKVTEKGKYVELRCDPISGHTALYWYRQSLGQGPEFLIYFQGTGAADDSGLPNDRFFAVRPEGSVSTLKIQRTERGDSAVYLCASSRGSQETQYFGPGTRLLVL.

V gene TRBV11-1 combines with J gene TRBJ1-2; D is unclear. The CDR3 totals 12 residues. Germline loops: CDR1 SGHAT, CDR2 FQDESV (reference sequence). The V gene lost 1 base and the J gene lost 9 bases, with 9 bases spanning the gap. The CDR3 region has the DNA TGTGCCAGCAGCTTAGTCTCTAAGAGCTACACCTTC. The encoded protein is CASSLVSKSYTF.

V and J are TRBV15 and TRBJ2-1; tentative D call: TRBD1 (5 bases). Germline-derived CDR1 and CDR2 are LNHNV and YYDKDF (reference sequence). The germline V and J ends were trimmed by 6 bases and 7 bases, with 16 bases remaining between them. The CDR3 totals 14 residues. CDR3 in amino acids: CATSHRQRINEQFF. The CDR3 DNA follows: TGTGCCACCAGTCACCGACAGAGAATTAATGAGCAGTTCTTC.

This clone was recorded a few times. The V and J genes are TRBV2 and TRBJ1-1; no definite D call. The CDR3 runs to 14 residues. In germline, CDR1 is SNHLY, CDR2 FYNNEI. V lost 7 bases and J 4 bases, leaving 16 bases between the germline ends. The CDR3: CASTYDTNPTEAFF. CDR3 nucleotide sequence: TGTGCCAGCACCTACGACACAAACCCCACTGAAGCTTTCTTT.

The rearrangement joins TRBV19 to TRBJ1-2; possibly TRBD1 for D (6 bases). In germline, CDR1 is LNHDA, CDR2 SQIVND (reference sequence). This CDR3 is built from 16 residues. V lost 3 bases and J lost 4, with 18 bases in between. DNA for the CDR3: TGTGCCAGTAGTATCGCCCTCGTTGGGGGCGCCTATGGCTACACCTTC. Translating it yields CASSIALVGGAYGYTF.

J is TRBJ2-6 and V is TRBV2; 9 nucleotides align to TRBD1. Trimming took 10 bases from V and 1 from J; bases not matched to a gene: 5. The germline gives CDR1 SNHLY, CDR2 FYNNEI. This CDR3 region has 15 residues. CDR3 protein: CATGTGRSGANVLTF. The DNA for the CDR3 is TGTGCCACAGGGACAGGGAGATCTGGGGCCAACGTCCTGACTTTC.

This clone showed up just once. The V gene is TRBV29-1, the J gene TRBJ2-7; 8 bases are a match to TRBD2. The CDR3 has 14 amino acids. Germline assignment: CDR1 SQVTM and CDR2 ANQGSEA. J lost 0 bases, V lost 1 base, and 2 bases had no gene match. In DNA, the CDR3 is TGCAGCGTTGAAGGGCGGGGGGACTCCTACGAGCAGTACTTC. This gives the protein CSVEGRGDSYEQYF.

V gene TRBV25-1 combines with J gene TRBJ1-2, with D perhaps TRBD1 (5 bases). The germline V gene has CDR1 MGHDK and CDR2 SYGVNS. The CDR3 length is 15 residues. V shed 6 bases and J shed 0 bases, with 14 bases lying between them. The CDR3: CASSPLTDANYGYTF. CDR3 bases: TGTGCCAGCAGCCCATTGACAGACGCTAACTATGGCTACACCTTC.

The chain recombines TRBV7-9 with TRBJ1-1; D call uncertain. V lost 8 bases, J lost 7 bases, and 20 bases lay in between. The germline CDR1 and CDR2 sequences are SEHNR and FQNEAQ (reference sequence). The CDR3 contains 14 residues. The CDR3 DNA sequence: TGTGCCAGCTCGAGGATAGAGGGAGGAGGTGAAGCTTTCTTT. The encoded protein is CASSRIEGGGEAFF. The entire variable domain, with the rest obtained from reference TRBV7-9 and TRBJ1-1, is as follows: DTGVSQNPRHKITKRGQNVTFRCDPISEHNRLYWYRQTLGQGPEFLTYFQNEAQLEKSRLLSDRFSAERPKGSFSTLEIQRTEQGDSAMYLCASSRIEGGGEAFFGQGTRLTVV.

The chain couples TRBV30 to TRBJ1-2; D gene unclear. The V end was cut by 2 bases, the J end by 6 bases, with 13 bases between. This CDR3 has 13 residues. Germline lookup yields CDR1 GTSNPN and CDR2 SVGIG (reference sequence). The CDR3 DNA reads as TGTGCCTGGAGTCAGTCACGGGGTGATGGCTACACCTTC. Translation: CAWSQSRGDGYTF. Based on the CDR3 plus reference TRBV30 and TRBJ1-2, the full variable domain is SQTIHQWPATLVQPVGSPLSLECTVEGTSNPNLYWYRQAAGRGLQLLFYSVGIGQISSEVPQNLSASRPQDRQFILSSKKLLLSDSGFYLCAWSQSRGDGYTFGSGTRLTVV.

In nucleotides, the CDR3 is TGTGCCAGCAGCTTAGTGGGGGGGGCTGGGCAAGAGACCCAGTACTTC. Its protein product is CASSLVGGAGQETQYF. This rearrangement joins TRBV7-2 to TRBJ2-5; weak D call: TRBD2 (7 bases). CDR1 is SGHTA and CDR2 is FQGNSA in the germline V gene. Trimming pared 1 base from V and 2 bases from J, leaving 14 bases between. The CDR3 is made up of 16 amino acids.

This clone was seen a single time. V usage is TRBV7-9 and J usage is TRBJ1-1, with D maybe TRBD1 (5 bases). CDR3 size: 16 residues. CDR1 and CDR2 from the germline V gene are SEHNR and FQNEAQ (reference sequence). The V end was cut by 8 bases, the J end by 1 base, with 20 bases between. Written as DNA, the CDR3 is TGTGCCAGCCTTCTTCTACAAGGGGAGGGGAACACTGAAGCTTTCTTT. Amino acids: CASLLLQGEGNTEAFF.

The CDR3 protein is CASSSPGGLGTGELFF. DNA for the CDR3: TGTGCCAGCAGCTCCCCCGGGGGGCTGGGGACCGGGGAGCTGTTTTTT. This chain connects TRBV7-6 to TRBJ2-2, with D tentatively TRBD2 (7 bases). From germline, CDR1 is SGHVS and CDR2 FNYEAQ. The CDR3 spans 16 residues. Trimming removed 4 bases at V and 5 bases at J, with 17 bases between.

This chain links TRBV27 with TRBJ2-3; 13 bases are a match to TRBD2. Trimming removed 3 bases from V and 7 bases from J; junction bases left unmatched: 7. There are 16 residues in the CDR3. Germline CDR1 is MNHEY and CDR2 is SMNVEV (reference sequence). CDR3 loop: CASSLSPGLAGHTQYF. The CDR3 DNA is TGTGCCAGCAGTTTGTCACCGGGACTAGCGGGACATACGCAGTATTTT.

Here the CDR3 DNA reads TGTGCCAGCAGCCCTCTCCCCGGAGAAGGCTATGAAAAACTGTTTTTT. Its translation: CASSPLPGEGYEKLFF. The genes are TRBV4-2 and TRBJ1-4, with unresolved D. V lost 4 bases and J lost 6, with 18 bases in between. The CDR3 has 16 residues. CDR1 and CDR2 (germline): LGHNA, YNFKEQ.

The rearrangement links TRBV29-1 to TRBJ1-1; no clear D. CDR3 size: 12 residues. With 4 bases removed from V and 7 bases from J, the gap between germline ends came to 13 bases. Germline lookup yields CDR1 SQVTM and CDR2 ANQGSEA. The chain's CDR3 is CSVVGESHEAFF. Here the CDR3 DNA reads TGCAGCGTTGTCGGGGAGAGTCATGAAGCTTTCTTT.

The chain couples TRBV18 to TRBJ1-1; D unresolved. Trimming took off 3 bases at V and 2 bases at J, with 13 bases between the two ends. Germline V CDR1 and CDR2: KGHSH, LQKENI. The CDR3 totals 15 residues. CDR3 coding DNA: TGTGCCAGCTCACCCCCCGGCAGACAAAACACTGAAGCTTTCTTT. It specifies CASSPPGRQNTEAFF.

The J gene is TRBJ2-1, the V gene TRBV7-9; 10 bases fit TRBD2. Trimming cost V 3 bases and J 8 bases; bases outside gene matches: 4. Germline CDR1 SEHNR, CDR2 FQNEAQ (reference sequence). This CDR3 spans 14 amino acids. The DNA for the CDR3 is TGTGCCAGCAGCTTCTCTAGCGGGGGCGATGAGCAGTTCTTC. Amino acid sequence: CASSFSSGGDEQFF.

The J gene is TRBJ2-7, the V gene TRBV7-9; unclear D gene. The CDR3 spans 15 residues. Germline CDR1 is SEHNR and CDR2 is FQNEAQ (reference sequence). V was trimmed by 7 bases and J by 3 bases, leaving 19 bases between them. The CDR3: CASTKVLSGFYEQYF. Here the CDR3 DNA reads TGTGCCAGCACCAAAGTGCTTTCTGGCTTCTACGAGCAGTACTTC.

This sequence joins TRBV12-5 and TRBJ2-3; 9 bases match TRBD2. J gave up 0 bases and V 8 bases, and 6 bases lay outside the gene matches. The germline V gene has CDR1 LGHNT and CDR2 FRNRAP. CDR3 length: 15 amino acids. As DNA, the CDR3 is TGTGCTAGTAGCTCTAGCGGGGCAAGCACAGATACGCAGTATTTT. Amino acid sequence: CASSSSGASTDTQYF.

The J gene is TRBJ2-7, the V gene TRBV2; D perhaps matches TRBD1 (6 bases). V lost 4 bases and J 0 bases, leaving 10 bases between the germline ends. From germline, CDR1 is SNHLY and CDR2 FYNNEI. The CDR3 covers 14 residues. The CDR3 region is CASSGDIRSYEQYF. CDR3 in DNA: TGTGCCAGCAGTGGGGACATCCGCTCCTACGAGCAGTACTTC.

This clone was recorded only once. This chain uses TRBV19 with TRBJ2-5; a possible D gene is TRBD2 (5 bases). This CDR3 is built from 11 residues. Germline loops: CDR1 LNHDA, CDR2 SQIVND (reference sequence). Trimming removed 10 bases from V and 5 bases from J, with 11 bases in between. Written as DNA, the CDR3 is TGTGCCACCCGGGGTGGGGAGACCCAGTACTTC. Translation gives CATRGGETQYF.

This chain joins TRBV6-5 and TRBJ1-1, with D perhaps matching TRBD1 (5 bases). The CDR3 totals 16 residues. Germline CDR1 and CDR2: MNHEY and SVGAGI. V was shortened by 2 bases and J by 4 bases, with 17 bases between the two germline ends. This CDR3 reads CASSYLSTAGVTEAFF. The CDR3 coding sequence is TGTGCCAGCAGTTACCTCTCGACAGCGGGGGTCACTGAAGCTTTCTTT.

Note on this clone: This CDR3 is also generated by other DNA sequences in the sample. The rearrangement uses TRBV9 and TRBJ2-7; 7 bases fit TRBD2. CDR3 size: 16 residues. J was trimmed by 1 base and V by 3 bases; bases with no gene match: 10. Germline CDR1 is SGDLS and CDR2 is YYNGEE. The CDR3 sequence: CASSGGGKARSYEQYF. The CDR3 DNA follows: TGTGCCAGCAGCGGGGGAGGGAAAGCCCGTTCCTACGAGCAGTACTTC.

The V and J genes are TRBV18 and TRBJ2-7, with TRBD2 as a possible D gene (7 bases). The V gene lost 1 base and the J gene lost 7 bases, with 20 bases spanning the gap. CDR1 is KGHSH and CDR2 is LQKENI in the germline V gene. CDR3 length: 16 amino acids. The chain's CDR3 is CASSPLHEGGPQEQYF. CDR3 in DNA: TGTGCCAGCTCACCACTTCATGAGGGGGGGCCACAAGAGCAGTACTTC.

V usage is TRBV5-8 and J usage is TRBJ1-5; D ambiguous. The CDR3 contains 16 residues. V was trimmed by 6 bases and J by 0 bases, leaving 16 bases between them. Germline CDR1 is SGHTS and CDR2 is YDEGEE. DNA of the CDR3: TGTGCCAGCAAACCTACGGAGCAATCTAGCAATCAGCCCCAGCATTTT. The encoded protein is CASKPTEQSSNQPQHF.

V is TRBV9 and J is TRBJ2-1, with a possible D match to TRBD2 (7 bases). There are 14 residues in the CDR3. Trimming shortened V by 5 bases and J by 3 bases, and 12 bases separated the two germline ends. The V gene's germline CDR1 is SGDLS and CDR2 YYNGEE. DNA for the CDR3: TGTGCCAGCAGTGGGGGGGCCGACTACAATGAGCAGTTCTTC. Residues: CASSGGADYNEQFF.

J is TRBJ2-5 and V is TRBV2, with D unresolved. V gave up 7 bases and J gave up 5 bases, with 14 bases separating them. Germline V CDR1 and CDR2: SNHLY, FYNNEI. The CDR3 length is 13 residues. The CDR3 here is CASTARGGETQYF. The CDR3 coding sequence is TGTGCCAGCACAGCGCGCGGTGGGGAGACCCAGTACTTC.